The 9 T cell receptor beta chains below were found in one sample sequenced in a study of cytomegalovirus exposure and HLA in healthy donors. PCR primers comprised 60 Vbeta and 13 Jbeta primers. TCRdb keeps only in-frame clones here, not all; method: immunoSEQ multiplex PCR. This repertoire includes about 160,000 clones. Sequences were obtained from PBMCs. The source of these receptors is a woman in her sixties or seventies in good health and CMV-seronegative.

This chain uses TRBV4-1 with TRBJ2-1, with TRBD1 matching 8 bases. This CDR3 has 14 residues. V lost 4 bases and J lost 8; bases outside the gene matches: 7. CDR1 is MGHRA and CDR2 is YSYEKL in the germline V gene. DNA for the CDR3: TGCGCCAGCAGCCTTGCAGGGGGCAGGGATGAGCAGTTCTTC. Its translation is CASSLAGGRDEQFF.

On this clone itself: Other DNA sequences in the same sample also yield this CDR3. The gene calls are TRBV6-5 and TRBJ1-5; D is possibly TRBD1 (6 bases). Deletions cut 6 bases from V and 6 bases from J, with 18 bases between. The CDR3 is made up of 15 amino acids. Germline CDR1 MNHEY, CDR2 SVGAGI. CDR3 coding DNA: TGTGCCAGCAGAAGGGTATCAGGGGCTAGTCAGCCCCAGCATTTT. Translated, it gives CASRRVSGASQPQHF.

The rearrangement joins TRBV7-2 to TRBJ2-1; 10 positions match TRBD2. Germline values: CDR1 SGHTA, CDR2 FQGNSA. V was clipped by 0 bases and J by 5 bases; unmatched bases: 7. This CDR3 spans 17 amino acids. DNA of the CDR3: TGTGCCAGCAGCTTAGCTCTAGCGGGAGAGGGTCACAATGAGCAGTTCTTC. Amino acids: CASSLALAGEGHNEQFF.

This chain uses TRBV14 with TRBJ2-3; D call uncertain. CDR1 SGHDN and CDR2 FVKESK come from the germline V gene. Trimming left V 5 bases short and J 2 bases short, with 17 bases between. CDR3 length equals 16 residues. The CDR3 sequence is CASSGRHANITDTQYF. Here the CDR3 DNA reads TGTGCCAGCAGCGGCAGACACGCTAACATCACAGATACGCAGTATTTT.

The rearrangement links TRBV5-1 to TRBJ2-5, with 8 bases matching TRBD1. This CDR3 contains 15 residues. Germline-derived CDR1 and CDR2 are SGHRS and YFSETQ. V dropped 4 bases and J dropped 0; count of bases not matched to a gene: 5. The CDR3 region is CASSTGTGDQETQYF. The CDR3 nucleotides read TGCGCCAGCAGCACCGGGACAGGAGACCAAGAGACCCAGTACTTC.

The V gene is TRBV5-1, the J gene TRBJ2-7; tentative D call: TRBD2 (6 bases). V dropped 0 bases and J dropped 4 bases, with 17 bases sitting between them. The CDR3 extends over 16 amino acids. Germline V lookup: CDR1 SGHRS, CDR2 YFSETQ. The CDR3 DNA follows: TGCGCCAGCAGCTTGGAAGGGCTAGTACGGGGGTACGAGCAGTACTTC. This translates into CASSLEGLVRGYEQYF.

V is TRBV4-1 and J is TRBJ1-5; possible D gene TRBD1, 5 bases. V lost 0 bases to trimming and J lost 8 bases, with 17 bases between them. The CDR3 spans 16 residues. The germline V gene has CDR1 MGHRA and CDR2 YSYEKL. This CDR3 reads CASSQEFRGWGEPQHF. The DNA for the CDR3 is TGCGCCAGCAGCCAAGAATTCCGGGGGTGGGGCGAGCCCCAGCATTTT.

V is TRBV5-4 and J is TRBJ2-7; tentative D call: TRBD1 (6 bases). Trimming left V 5 bases short and J 2 bases short, with 14 bases between. CDR3 length: 14 residues. Germline loops: CDR1 SGHNT, CDR2 YYREEE (reference sequence). For the CDR3, the DNA is TGTGCCAGCAGTTGGGGGCAGGTCCCCTACGAGCAGTACTTC. Its protein product is CASSWGQVPYEQYF. The variable domain in full, completed from reference TRBV5-4 and TRBJ2-7, reads ETGVTQSPTHLIKTRGQQVTLRCSSQSGHNTVSWYQQALGQGPQFIFQYYREEENGRGNFPPRFSGLQFPNYSSELNVNALELDDSALYLCASSWGQVPYEQYFGPGTRLTVT.

The chain recombines TRBV19 with TRBJ2-1; 10 nucleotides align to TRBD1. The CDR3 is made up of 14 amino acids. Trimming cost V 4 bases and J 4 bases; bases outside gene matches: 1. Per germline, CDR1 LNHDA and CDR2 SQIVND (reference sequence). As DNA, the CDR3 is TGTGCCAGTAGTAGGGACAGGGGATACAATGAGCAGTTCTTC. Amino acid sequence: CASSRDRGYNEQFF.